The 24 T cell receptor beta chains presented below share a single source sample, sequenced in a study of radiotherapy plus CTLA-4 blockade in lung cancer. Sequenced by immunoSEQ multiplex PCR; TCRdb stores in-frame clones only, minus some. Of tens of thousands of clones in the sample, approximately 73% were seen once. The sample here was peripheral blood, taken from a patient treated with radiotherapy plus ipilimumab. The receptor set was obtained from a human donor with non-small cell lung cancer who had stable disease on radiotherapy plus ipilimumab.

This clone came up a few times. The V and J genes are TRBV27 and TRBJ2-7; TRBD2 matches 7 bases. Per the germline V gene, CDR1 is MNHEY and CDR2 is SMNVEV (reference sequence). V shed 5 bases, J shed 3 bases, and the junction held 13 bases outside the gene matches. CDR3 length: 16 residues. In DNA, the CDR3 is TGTGCCAGCAGTCCCAATACGGGGGGAACTTTCTACGAGCAGTACTTC. The encoded protein is CASSPNTGGTFYEQYF.

The chain recombines TRBV2 with TRBJ2-1, with 8 bases that match TRBD1. J lost 6 bases, V lost 5 bases, and 3 bases had no gene match. Germline CDR1 SNHLY, CDR2 FYNNEI. This CDR3 has 13 amino acids. CDR3 sequence (DNA): TGTGCCAGCAGTTTGGACAGGGTCAATGAGCAGTTCTTC. Amino acid sequence: CASSLDRVNEQFF.

The chain employs TRBV2 and TRBJ2-7; D is ambiguous. CDR3 length equals 13 residues. Germline CDR1 SNHLY, CDR2 FYNNEI. V was clipped by 5 bases and J by 1 base, with 9 bases between them. CDR3 in amino acids: CASSLGPSYEQYF. The CDR3 DNA follows: TGTGCCAGCAGTCTAGGACCTTCCTACGAGCAGTACTTC.

The gene calls are TRBV18 and TRBJ2-1; 8 bases agree with TRBD2. Trimming at V came to 4 bases and at J to 2 bases, leaving 1 base not matched to a gene. The CDR3 is made up of 14 amino acids. From germline, CDR1 is KGHSH and CDR2 LQKENI. The CDR3 region has the DNA TGTGCCAGCTCACAAGCGGGAGCCTACAATGAGCAGTTCTTC. Protein: CASSQAGAYNEQFF.

V gene TRBV28 combines with J gene TRBJ1-2; D gene ambiguous. V dropped 4 bases and J dropped 8 bases, with 11 bases sitting between them. Germline V gene sequence: CDR1 MDHEN, CDR2 SYDVKM. The CDR3 length is 12 residues. The DNA for the CDR3 is TGTGCCAGCAGTTCCAGGACGTTCGGCTACACCTTC. This gives the protein CASSSRTFGYTF.

The chain links TRBV7-8 to TRBJ2-7; D is perhaps TRBD1 or TRBD2 (6 bases each). The CDR3 length is 13 residues. Germline CDR1 and CDR2: SGHVS and FQNEAQ. Between the trimmed V and J ends, which lost 1 base and 5 bases, there was a span of 9 bases. CDR3 sequence (DNA): TGTGCCAGCAGCTTAGGCGGGGACAACGAGCAGTACTTC. Translated: CASSLGGDNEQYF.

By share of the sample, this clone is medium-sized. CDR3 sequence: CASSFSGGYGYTF. CDR3 DNA sequence: TGTGCCAGCAGCTTCTCAGGGGGGTATGGCTACACCTTC. The chain uses TRBV7-8 and TRBJ1-2; 7 bases align to TRBD1. This CDR3 has 13 amino acids. CDR1 and CDR2 from the germline V gene are SGHVS and FQNEAQ. J was trimmed by 5 bases and V by 3 bases; bases with no gene match: 3.

The genes are TRBV4-1 and TRBJ2-3; D is perhaps TRBD1 (6 bases). The CDR3 runs 15 residues. Per the germline V gene, CDR1 is MGHRA and CDR2 is YSYEKL. The V end was cut by 3 bases, the J end by 2 bases, with 12 bases between. CDR3 protein: CASSHTGLITDTQYF. DNA for the CDR3: TGCGCCAGCAGCCACACAGGGCTAATCACAGATACGCAGTATTTT.

The genes are TRBV18 and TRBJ2-3; 9 nucleotides align to TRBD2. J gave up 5 bases and V 4 bases, and 10 bases lay outside the gene matches. There are 16 residues in the CDR3. Germline V gene data show CDR1 as KGHSH and CDR2 as LQKENI. The chain's CDR3 is CASSLTSGPTGDTQYF. In DNA form, the CDR3 reads TGTGCCAGCTCACTAACTAGCGGGCCTACAGGAGATACGCAGTATTTT.

The chain couples TRBV11-3 to TRBJ1-2; D ambiguous. Germline-derived CDR1 and CDR2 are SGHNT and YENEEA. V was trimmed by 3 bases and J by 8 bases, leaving 13 bases between them. The CDR3 loop spans 13 amino acids. This CDR3 is CASSFSGSWGYTF. CDR3 nucleotide sequence: TGTGCCAGCAGCTTCTCAGGCTCCTGGGGCTACACCTTC.

The V call is TRBV6-4, the J call TRBJ1-4; possibly TRBD1 for D (6 bases). Germline V CDR1 and CDR2: MRHNA, SNTAGT. This CDR3 is built from 14 residues. The V end was cut by 6 bases, the J end by 8 bases, with 16 bases between. Written as DNA, the CDR3 is TGTGCCAGCAGGAACGAGGGGGGTCGGGAAAAACTGTTTTTT. Protein: CASRNEGGREKLFF.

The chain has TRBV6-5 and TRBJ1-2, with 11 bases identical to TRBD1. The CDR3 is 16 amino acids. Trimming removed 0 bases from V and 6 bases from J; junction bases left unmatched: 6. CDR1 is MNHEY and CDR2 is SVGAGI in the germline V gene. The CDR3: CASSYSTRDRGNGYTF. The CDR3 DNA reads TGTGCCAGCAGTTACTCGACCCGGGACAGGGGGAATGGCTACACCTTC.

This clone was seen a few times. The chain couples TRBV12-5 to TRBJ2-1; the D is unclear. Trimming took off 0 bases at V and 7 bases at J, with 16 bases between the two ends. This CDR3 spans 16 amino acids. Germline lookup yields CDR1 LGHNT and CDR2 FRNRAP. The CDR3 spells CASGLVRASPGNEQFF. CDR3 nucleotides: TGTGCTAGTGGTTTGGTACGGGCTTCCCCTGGGAATGAGCAGTTCTTC.

The chain uses TRBV18 and TRBJ1-5, with 7 bases that match TRBD1. The CDR3 covers 14 residues. Germline V gene lookup returns CDR1 KGHSH and CDR2 LQKENI. Trimming cost V 6 bases and J 4 bases; bases outside gene matches: 6. This CDR3 reads CASSRGDSNQPQHF. The DNA of the CDR3 is TGTGCCAGCTCGCGGGGGGACAGTAATCAGCCCCAGCATTTT.

This chain uses TRBV7-2 with TRBJ2-3, with 8 bases matching TRBD2. From germline, CDR1 is SGHTA and CDR2 FQGNSA. The CDR3 extends over 14 amino acids. The V segment lost 6 bases and the J segment 7 bases; nucleotides outside the gene matches: 9. The CDR3 is CASRKAGDGNTQYF. CDR3 nucleotide sequence: TGTGCCAGCAGAAAAGCGGGAGATGGGAATACGCAGTATTTT.

The chain uses TRBV5-1 and TRBJ2-1; TRBD2 agrees at 10 bases. V lost 1 base and J lost 5; bases outside the gene matches: 3. The V gene's germline CDR1 is SGHRS and CDR2 YFSETQ. This CDR3 contains 15 residues. The CDR3 spells CASSLSSGGNNEQFF. The CDR3 bases are TGCGCCAGCAGCTTGTCTAGCGGGGGTAACAATGAGCAGTTCTTC.

By sample fraction, this clone is medium-sized (0.01 to 0.1%). Other DNA sequences in this specimen translate into the identical CDR3. In DNA form, the CDR3 reads TGCGCCAGCAGCCAAGTGACTAGCGGGAGGACAGATACGCAGTATTTT. Its translation is CASSQVTSGRTDTQYF. The chain joins TRBV4-3 to TRBJ2-3, with 13 bases aligning to TRBD2. The germline gives CDR1 LGHNA, CDR2 YSLEER. The trim removed 1 base at V and 3 bases at J, leaving 1 base unmatched. The CDR3 has 16 amino acids.

CDR3 in amino acids: CASSQDMPFASYNEQFF. For the CDR3, the DNA is TGTGCCAGCAGCCAAGATATGCCTTTTGCCTCCTACAATGAGCAGTTCTTC. The V gene is TRBV4-2, the J gene TRBJ2-1; D ambiguous. The CDR3 consists of 17 residues. Between the trimmed V and J ends, which lost 0 bases and 0 bases, there was a span of 12 bases. CDR1 is LGHNA, CDR2 YNFKEQ, per germline.

J is TRBJ2-1 and V is TRBV19; 11 positions agree with TRBD1. This CDR3 spans 17 amino acids. The V gene end was trimmed by 3 bases and the J gene end by 5 bases; junction bases not matched to a gene: 9. The V gene's germline CDR1 is LNHDA and CDR2 SQIVND (reference sequence). CDR3 sequence reads: CASSIHIGQGADNEQFF. The CDR3 DNA sequence: TGTGCCAGTAGTATTCATATAGGACAGGGGGCAGACAATGAGCAGTTCTTC.

The V gene is TRBV4-2, the J gene TRBJ2-3; 7 nucleotides match TRBD2. The CDR3 runs to 15 residues. CDR1 is LGHNA, CDR2 YNFKEQ, per germline. The V and J ends lost 2 bases and 2 bases, in that order; junction bases with no gene match: 4. CDR3 nucleotides: TGTGCCAGCAGCCAACCGGGAGGATACACAGATACGCAGTATTTT. It codes for CASSQPGGYTDTQYF.

This clone appeared a few times. The gene calls are TRBV6-5 and TRBJ2-7; maybe TRBD1 (6 bases). Trimming took 5 bases from V and 5 from J, leaving 16 bases between them. CDR3 size: 14 residues. Germline CDR1 reads MNHEY; CDR2 reads SVGAGI. CDR3 sequence reads: CASSKVATGHEQYF. As DNA, the CDR3 is TGTGCCAGCAGTAAAGTAGCGACAGGCCACGAGCAGTACTTC.

The rearrangement uses TRBV7-2 and TRBJ2-7; 10 bases match TRBD1. CDR3 length equals 15 residues. Per germline, CDR1 SGHTA and CDR2 FQGNSA. V gave up 5 bases and J gave up 2 bases; unmatched junction bases: 6. CDR3 coding DNA: TGTGCCAGCAGCACAGGGACAGGGGAAACCTACGAGCAGTACTTC. The encoded protein is CASSTGTGETYEQYF.

This clone was observed once. Since the CDR3 does not end with the conserved phenylalanine or tryptophan, this likely comes from a read error. The chain is built from TRBV19 and TRBJ2-7; TRBD1 agrees at 8 bases. This CDR3 region has 15 residues. The V gene end was trimmed by 3 bases and the J gene end by 6 bases; junction bases not matched to a gene: 10. Looked up from germline, CDR1 is LNHDA and CDR2 is SQIVND (reference sequence). The CDR3 sequence is CASSMLQDRVSEQYL. The CDR3 coding sequence is TGTGCCAGTAGTATGCTGCAGGACAGGGTCTCCGAGCAGTACCTC.

The chain employs TRBV19 and TRBJ1-1; D remains unclear. This CDR3 spans 14 amino acids. Germline CDR1 reads LNHDA; CDR2 reads SQIVND (reference sequence). V was clipped by 7 bases and J by 1 base, with 13 bases between them. CDR3 DNA sequence: TGTGCCAGTAATACGATTACGGGGAACACTGAAGCTTTCTTT. It codes for CASNTITGNTEAFF.